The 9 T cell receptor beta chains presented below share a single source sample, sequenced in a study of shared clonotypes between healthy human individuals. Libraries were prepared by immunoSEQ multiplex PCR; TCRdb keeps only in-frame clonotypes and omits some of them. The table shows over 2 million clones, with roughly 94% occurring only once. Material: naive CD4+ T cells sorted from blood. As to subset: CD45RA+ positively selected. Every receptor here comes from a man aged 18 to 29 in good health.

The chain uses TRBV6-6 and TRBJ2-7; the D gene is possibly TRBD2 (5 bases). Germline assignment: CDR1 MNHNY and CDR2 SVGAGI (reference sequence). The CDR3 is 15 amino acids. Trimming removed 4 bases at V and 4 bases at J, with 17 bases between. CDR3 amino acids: CASSSPTTVGYEQYF. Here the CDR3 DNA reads TGTGCCAGCAGTTCCCCGACTACTGTGGGGTACGAGCAGTACTTC.

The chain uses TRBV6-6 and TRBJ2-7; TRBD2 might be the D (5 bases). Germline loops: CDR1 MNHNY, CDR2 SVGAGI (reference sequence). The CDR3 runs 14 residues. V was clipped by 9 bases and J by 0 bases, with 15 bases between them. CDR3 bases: TGTGCCAGTATTAGCGTACCCACCTCCTACGAGCAGTACTTC. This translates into CASISVPTSYEQYF.

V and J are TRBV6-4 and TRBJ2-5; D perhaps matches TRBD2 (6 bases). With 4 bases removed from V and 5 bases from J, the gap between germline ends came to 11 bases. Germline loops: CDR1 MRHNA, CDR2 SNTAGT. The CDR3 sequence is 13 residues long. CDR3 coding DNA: TGTGCCAGCAGTGCGGGGACTGGTGAGACCCAGTACTTC. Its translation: CASSAGTGETQYF.

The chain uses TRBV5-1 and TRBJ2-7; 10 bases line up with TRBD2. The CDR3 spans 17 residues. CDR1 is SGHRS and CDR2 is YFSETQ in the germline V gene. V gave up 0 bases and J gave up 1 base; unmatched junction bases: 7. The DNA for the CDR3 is TGCGCCAGCAGCTTGGTTTTTCCTAGCGGGGGATCCTACGAGCAGTACTTC. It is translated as CASSLVFPSGGSYEQYF.

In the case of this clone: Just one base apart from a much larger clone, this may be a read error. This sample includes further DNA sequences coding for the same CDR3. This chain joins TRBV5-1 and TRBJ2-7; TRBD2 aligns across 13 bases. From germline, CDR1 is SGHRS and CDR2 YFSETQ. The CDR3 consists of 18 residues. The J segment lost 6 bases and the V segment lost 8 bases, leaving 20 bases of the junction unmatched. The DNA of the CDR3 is TGCGCCAGGAGTCCGTGGACTAGCGGGAGTCCCCAAATACCCGAGCAGTACTTC. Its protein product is CARSPWTSGSPQIPEQYF.

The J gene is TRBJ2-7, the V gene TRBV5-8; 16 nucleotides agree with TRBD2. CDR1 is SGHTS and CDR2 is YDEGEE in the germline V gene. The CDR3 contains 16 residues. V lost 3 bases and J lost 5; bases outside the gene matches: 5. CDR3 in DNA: TGTGCCAGCAGCTCGGGACTAGCGGGAGGGCCCAACGAGCAGTACTTC. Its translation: CASSSGLAGGPNEQYF.

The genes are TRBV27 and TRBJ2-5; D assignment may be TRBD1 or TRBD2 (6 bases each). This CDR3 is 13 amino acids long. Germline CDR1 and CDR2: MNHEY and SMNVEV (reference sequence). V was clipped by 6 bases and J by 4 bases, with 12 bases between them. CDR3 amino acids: CASSRGGRETQYF. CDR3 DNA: TGTGCCAGCAGCCGAGGGGGGAGAGAGACCCAGTACTTC.

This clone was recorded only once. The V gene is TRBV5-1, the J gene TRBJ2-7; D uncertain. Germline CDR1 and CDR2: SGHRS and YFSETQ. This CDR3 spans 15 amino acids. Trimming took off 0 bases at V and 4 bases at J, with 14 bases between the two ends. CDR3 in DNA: TGCGCCAGCAGCTTGGTTTCGGCACTTCGATACGAGCAGTACTTC. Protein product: CASSLVSALRYEQYF.

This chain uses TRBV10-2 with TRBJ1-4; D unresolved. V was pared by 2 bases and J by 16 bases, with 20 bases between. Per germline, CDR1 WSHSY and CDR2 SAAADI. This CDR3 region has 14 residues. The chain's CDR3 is CASSESSMRVTQFF. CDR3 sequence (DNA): TGCGCCAGCAGTGAGAGTAGTATGAGGGTCACCCAGTTTTTT.